This is a list of T cell receptor beta chains from one sample in a study of T cells in Graves' hyperthyroidism and ophthalmopathy. TCRdb re-derived calls from the multiplex PCR reads in MiXCR, one entry per CDR3 protein. This sample has about 400,000 distinct CDR3 sequences; about 15% occur once, and the top ten carry 13%. Source material: blood. The receptors here all came from a man aged 18 to 29 with Graves' ophthalmopathy. Each CDR3 is given with its conserved first and last residue. The D gene is left open where the match is weak. Part of the rows lack a size; the others show once, few, many or a class for expanded clones.

d_call j_call v_call clone_size cdr3_nt cdr3_aa
TRBD2 TRBJ2-3 TRBV20-1 many TGCAGTGCTAGCTCCGCCGGGGCTAGCGGGAACACAGATACGCAGTATTTT CSASSAGASGNTDTQYF
NA TRBJ1-2 TRBV6-1 few TGTGCCAGCGGACGGGGACGGGGCTACACCTTC CASGRGRGYTF
NA TRBJ1-1 TRBV18 few TGTGCCAGCTCACCCAACTCCAGACAGGTCGATTGGGACACTGAAGCTTTCTTT CASSPNSRQVDWDTEAFF
NA TRBJ2-7 TRBV19 NA TGTGCCAGTAGCCCTAATCTAAAAGGGGGGTTTTACTTCTACGAGCAGTACTTC CASSPNLKGGFYFYEQYF
TRBD1 TRBJ1-5 TRBV27 NA TGTGCCAGCTCCCCCGGACAGGGCCCTTATCAGCCCCAGCATTTT CASSPGQGPYQPQHF
TRBD2 TRBJ2-7 TRBV27 many TGTGCCAGCAGCGCAGGACTAGCGAACTACGAGCAGTACTTC CASSAGLANYEQYF
NA TRBJ1-5 TRBV18 few TGTGCCAGCTCACAGGGAAACAATCAGCCCCAGCATTTT CASSQGNNQPQHF
NA TRBJ2-1 TRBV7-8 NA TGTGCCAGCAGCTTATTGGGGCTATACAATGAGCAGTTCTTC CASSLLGLYNEQFF
NA TRBJ1-1 TRBV29-1 many TGCAGCGTTGTATTGGGACGGAGGGGTGACACTGAAGCTTTCTTT CSVVLGRRGDTEAFF
NA TRBJ1-1 TRBV30 many TGTGCCTGGACCTCTGGAGGGGCTGAAGCTTTCTTT CAWTSGGAEAFF
NA TRBJ1-5 TRBV30 many TGTGCCTGGAGCCCCAATACTTGGTGGGGCAATCAGCCCCAGCATTTT CAWSPNTWWGNQPQHF
NA TRBJ1-4 TRBV6-1 many TGTGCCAGCAGGAACCTGAGGACAGCAACTAATGAAAAACTGTTTTTT CASRNLRTATNEKLFF
NA TRBJ2-5 TRBV7-7 NA TGTGCTAGCAGCGCAACCACAGGGCAGGAGACCCAGTACTTC CASSATTGQETQYF
NA TRBJ1-3 TRBV6-2/TRBV6-3 NA TGTGCCAGCAGTTACGGCACGGGACATGCGGATTTT CASSYGTGHADF
TRBD2 TRBJ2-5 TRBV12-3/TRBV12-4 many TGTGCCAGCAGTTTCGGGAACGGGGGGGTGCGAGAGACCCAGTACTTC CASSFGNGGVRETQYF
NA TRBJ1-6 TRBV12-3/TRBV12-4 many TGTGCCAGCAGTCTAGGGGTTTTCCCCCTCCACTTT CASSLGVFPLHF
NA TRBJ2-2 TRBV30 many TGTGCCTCAAAGACAAGTACCGTGGGGGAGCTGTTTTTT CASKTSTVGELFF
NA TRBJ1-3 TRBV12-3/TRBV12-4 many TGTGCCAGCAGTCGACTCGACGCTGGAAACACCATATATTTT CASSRLDAGNTIYF
TRBD1 TRBJ2-7 TRBV7-2 many TGTGCCAGCAGCTTCCCCGGGACAGGATATTACGAGCAGTACTTC CASSFPGTGYYEQYF
TRBD1 TRBJ2-6 TRBV24-1 once TGTGCCACCAGTCCCGGACCGGTCGTCGGGGACAGGGGGCCCGGGGCCAACGTCCTGACTTTC CATSPGPVVGDRGPGANVLTF